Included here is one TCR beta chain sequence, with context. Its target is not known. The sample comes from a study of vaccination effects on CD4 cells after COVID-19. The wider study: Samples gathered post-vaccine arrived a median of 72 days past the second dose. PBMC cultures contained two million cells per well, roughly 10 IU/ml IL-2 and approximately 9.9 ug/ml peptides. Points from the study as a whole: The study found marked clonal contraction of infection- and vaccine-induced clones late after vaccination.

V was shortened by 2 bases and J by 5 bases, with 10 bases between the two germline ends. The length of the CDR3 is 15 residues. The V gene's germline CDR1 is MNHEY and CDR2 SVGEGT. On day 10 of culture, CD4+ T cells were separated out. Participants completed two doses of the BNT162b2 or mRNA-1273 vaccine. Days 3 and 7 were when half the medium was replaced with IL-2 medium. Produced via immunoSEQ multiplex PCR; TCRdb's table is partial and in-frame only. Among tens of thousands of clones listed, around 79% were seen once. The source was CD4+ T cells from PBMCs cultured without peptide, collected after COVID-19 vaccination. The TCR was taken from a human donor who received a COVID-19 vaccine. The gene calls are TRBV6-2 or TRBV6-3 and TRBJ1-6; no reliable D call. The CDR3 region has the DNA TGTGCCAGCAGTTACGCCCCAACCGATAATTCACCCCTCCACTTT. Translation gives CASSYAPTDNSPLHF.